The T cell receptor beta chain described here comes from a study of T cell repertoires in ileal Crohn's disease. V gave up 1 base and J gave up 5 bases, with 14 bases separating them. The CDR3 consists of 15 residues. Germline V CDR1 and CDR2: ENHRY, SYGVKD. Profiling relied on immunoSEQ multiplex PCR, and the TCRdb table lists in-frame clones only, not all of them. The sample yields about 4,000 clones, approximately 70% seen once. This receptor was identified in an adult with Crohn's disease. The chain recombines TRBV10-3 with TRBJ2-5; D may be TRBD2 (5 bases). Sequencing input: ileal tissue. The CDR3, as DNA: TGTGCCATCAGTGAGTATATCGGCGGCGGGGAGACCCAGTACTTC. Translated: CAISEYIGGGETQYF.